Detailed here is one T cell receptor (beta chain). Trimming at V came to 4 bases and at J to 7 bases, leaving 6 bases not matched to a gene. The CDR3 has 13 amino acids. Germline V gene lookup returns CDR1 MNHEY and CDR2 SVGAGI. This sample was included in a study of OX40 agonist ivuxolimab in advanced cancers. In the study overall: Ivuxolimab, an antibody that agonizes OX40 (CD134), was administered to the patients.

Repertoires were generated with immunoSEQ multiplex PCR, while TCRdb's copy carries only in-frame clones and drops some. This sample has about 71,000 clones, with about three quarters found just once. This TCR came from an adult with an advanced solid tumor such as melanoma, head and neck, liver or kidney cancer. The gene calls are TRBV6-5 and TRBJ1-1; 7 bases match TRBD1. Sequenced here: CD4+ or CD8+ T cells sorted from blood, sampled in a trial of the OX40 agonist ivuxolimab. Here the CDR3 reads CASSSTQGDEAFF. The CDR3 DNA reads as TGTGCCAGCAGTTCAACTCAGGGGGATGAAGCTTTCTTT.